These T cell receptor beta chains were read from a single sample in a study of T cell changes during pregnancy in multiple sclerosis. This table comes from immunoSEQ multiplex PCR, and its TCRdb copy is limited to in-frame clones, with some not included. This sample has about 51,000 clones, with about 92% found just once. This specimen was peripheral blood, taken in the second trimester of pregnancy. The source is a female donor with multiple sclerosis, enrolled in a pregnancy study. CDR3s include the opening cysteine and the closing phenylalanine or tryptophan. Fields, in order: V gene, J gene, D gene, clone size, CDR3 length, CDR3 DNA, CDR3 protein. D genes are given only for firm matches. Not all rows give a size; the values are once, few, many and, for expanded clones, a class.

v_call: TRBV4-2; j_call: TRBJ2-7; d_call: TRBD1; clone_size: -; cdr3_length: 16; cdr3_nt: TGTGCCAGCAGCCAAGATTTGTCAGGGACAGCAAACGAGCAGTACTTC; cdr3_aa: CASSQDLSGTANEQYF
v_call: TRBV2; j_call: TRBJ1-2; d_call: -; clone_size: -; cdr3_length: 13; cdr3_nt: TGTGCCGCATCGACAGAAAGAGCCTATGGCTACACCTTC; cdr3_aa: CAASTERAYGYTF
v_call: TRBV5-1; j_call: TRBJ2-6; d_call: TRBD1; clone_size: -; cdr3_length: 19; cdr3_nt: TGCGCCAGCAGCAAGGCCATACAGGGGGCCGGCTCTGGGGCCAACGTCCTGACTTTC; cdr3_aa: CASSKAIQGAGSGANVLTF
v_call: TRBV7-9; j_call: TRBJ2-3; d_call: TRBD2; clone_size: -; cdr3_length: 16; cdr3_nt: TGTGCCAGCAGCTTAACACCTAGCGGGGACACAGATACGCAGTATTTT; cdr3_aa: CASSLTPSGDTDTQYF
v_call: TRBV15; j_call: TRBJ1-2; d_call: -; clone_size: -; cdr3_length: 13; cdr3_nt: TGTGCCACCAGCCCCCCGGGTTTAGGTGGCTACACCTTC; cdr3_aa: CATSPPGLGGYTF
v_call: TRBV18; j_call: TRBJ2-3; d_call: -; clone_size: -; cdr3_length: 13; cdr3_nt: TGTGCCAGCTCACCAACCCAGGCCGATACGCAGTATTTT; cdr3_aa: CASSPTQADTQYF
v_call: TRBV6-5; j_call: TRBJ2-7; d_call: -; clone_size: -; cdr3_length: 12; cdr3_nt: TGTGCCAGCAGTTCGGGAAGGTTCGAGCAGTACTTC; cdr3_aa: CASSSGRFEQYF
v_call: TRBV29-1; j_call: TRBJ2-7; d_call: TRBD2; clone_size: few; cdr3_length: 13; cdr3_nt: TGCAGCGTTGAAGGGGACTACCTCTACGAGCAGTACTTC; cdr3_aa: CSVEGDYLYEQYF
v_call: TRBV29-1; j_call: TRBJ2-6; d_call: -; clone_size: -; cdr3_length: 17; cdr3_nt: TGCAGCGTTGGGGTAGCCGTCGGAGGCTCTGGGGCCAACGTCCTGACTTTC; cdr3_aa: CSVGVAVGGSGANVLTF
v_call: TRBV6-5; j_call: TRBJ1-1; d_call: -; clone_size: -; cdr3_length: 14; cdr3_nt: TGTGCCAGCAGTTACAGGGGAATAAACACTGAAGCTTTCTTT; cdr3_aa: CASSYRGINTEAFF
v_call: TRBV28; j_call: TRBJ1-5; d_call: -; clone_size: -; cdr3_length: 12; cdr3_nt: TGTGCCAGCAGTGAGTGGAATCAGCCCCAGCATTTT; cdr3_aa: CASSEWNQPQHF
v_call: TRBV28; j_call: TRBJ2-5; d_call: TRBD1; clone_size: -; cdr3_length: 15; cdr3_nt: TGTGCCAGCAGTTTAAAGGGGGCGGAGAAAGAGACCCAGTACTTC; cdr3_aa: CASSLKGAEKETQYF
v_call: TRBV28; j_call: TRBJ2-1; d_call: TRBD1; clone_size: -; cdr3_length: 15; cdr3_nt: TGTGCCAGCAGACTGAACGGACAGGGGGCCTATGAGCAGTTCTTC; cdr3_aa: CASRLNGQGAYEQFF
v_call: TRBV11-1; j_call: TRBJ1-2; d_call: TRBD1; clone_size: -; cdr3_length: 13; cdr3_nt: TGTGCCAGCAGCTCCGGACAGGACTATGGCTACACCTTC; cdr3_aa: CASSSGQDYGYTF
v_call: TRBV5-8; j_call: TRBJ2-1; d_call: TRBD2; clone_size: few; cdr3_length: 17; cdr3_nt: TGTGCCAGCAGCTTCTCGTCCAGGACTAGCAGATACAATGAGCAGTTCTTC; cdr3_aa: CASSFSSRTSRYNEQFF
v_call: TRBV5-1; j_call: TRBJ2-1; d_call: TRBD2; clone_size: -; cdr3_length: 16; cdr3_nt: TGCGCCAGCAGCCTACTAGCGGGAGGGGCATACAATGAGCAGTTCTTC; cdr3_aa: CASSLLAGGAYNEQFF
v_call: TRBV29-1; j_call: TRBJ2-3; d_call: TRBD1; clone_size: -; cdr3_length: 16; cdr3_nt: TGCAGCGTCGAAGGCGGTAGGGACAGTTTCACAGATACGCAGTATTTT; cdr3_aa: CSVEGGRDSFTDTQYF
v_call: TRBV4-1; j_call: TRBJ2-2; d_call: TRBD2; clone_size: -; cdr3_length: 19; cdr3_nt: TGCGCCAGCAGCCAGTGGGGACTAGCGGGTCTGAAGAACACCGGGGAGCTGTTTTTT; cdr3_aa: CASSQWGLAGLKNTGELFF
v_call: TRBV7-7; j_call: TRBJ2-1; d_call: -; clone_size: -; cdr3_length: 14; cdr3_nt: TGTGCTAGCAGCTTGTGGAAGGGGTCCGATGAGCAGTTCTTC; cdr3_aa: CASSLWKGSDEQFF
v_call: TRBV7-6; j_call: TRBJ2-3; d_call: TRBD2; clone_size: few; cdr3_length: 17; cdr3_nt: TGTGCCAGCAGCTTCAATCTGGCGGGAGAGTCCACAGATACGCAGTATTTT; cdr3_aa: CASSFNLAGESTDTQYF
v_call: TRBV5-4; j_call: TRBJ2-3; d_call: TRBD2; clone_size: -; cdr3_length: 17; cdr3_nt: TGTGCCAGCAGCTTGGCCCTTACTAGCGGGAGAACAGATACGCAGTATTTT; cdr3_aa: CASSLALTSGRTDTQYF
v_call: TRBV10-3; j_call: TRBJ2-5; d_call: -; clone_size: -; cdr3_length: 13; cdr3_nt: TGTGCCATCAGACCCACAGGGTTAGAGACCCAGTACTTC; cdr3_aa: CAIRPTGLETQYF
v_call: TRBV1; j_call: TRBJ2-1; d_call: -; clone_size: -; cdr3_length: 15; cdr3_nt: TGCACCAGCAGTCAAGAGGCCAGCTCCTACAATGAGCAGTTCTTC; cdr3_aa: CTSSQEASSYNEQFF
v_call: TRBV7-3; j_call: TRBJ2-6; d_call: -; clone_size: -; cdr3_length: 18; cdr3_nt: TGTGCCAGCAGTCCGTACGGCGGGGGCGACTCTGGGGCCAACGTCCTGACTTTC; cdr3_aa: CASSPYGGGDSGANVLTF
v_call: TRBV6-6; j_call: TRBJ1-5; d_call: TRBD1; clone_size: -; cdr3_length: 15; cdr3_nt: TGTGCCAGCAGTTACGGACAGGGGGTTGGTCAGCCCCAGCATTTT; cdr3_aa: CASSYGQGVGQPQHF
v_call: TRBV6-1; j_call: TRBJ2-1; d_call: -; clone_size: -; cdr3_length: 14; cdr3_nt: TGTGCCAGCAGTACAGGGTGGGTTGGAAATGAGCAGTTCTTC; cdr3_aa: CASSTGWVGNEQFF
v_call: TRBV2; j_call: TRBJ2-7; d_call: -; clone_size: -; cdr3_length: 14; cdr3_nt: TGTGCCAGCAGTAGACAGGAGAGCTCCTACGAGCAGTACTTC; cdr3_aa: CASSRQESSYEQYF
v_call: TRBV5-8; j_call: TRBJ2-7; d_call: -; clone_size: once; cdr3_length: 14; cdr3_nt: TGTGCCAGCAGCTTCCGGGAATGGAACTACGAGCAGTACTTC; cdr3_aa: CASSFREWNYEQYF
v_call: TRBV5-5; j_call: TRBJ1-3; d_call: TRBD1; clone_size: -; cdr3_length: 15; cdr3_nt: TGTGCCAGCAGCTGGGGACAGGGGAGTGGAAACACCATATATTTT; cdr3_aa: CASSWGQGSGNTIYF
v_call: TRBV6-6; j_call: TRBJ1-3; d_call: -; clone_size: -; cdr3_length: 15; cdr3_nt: TGTGCCAGCAGTTATGACAGCAGCACTGGAAACACCATATATTTT; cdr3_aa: CASSYDSSTGNTIYF
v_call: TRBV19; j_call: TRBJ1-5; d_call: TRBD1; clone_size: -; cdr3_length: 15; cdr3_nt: TGTGCCAGTAGTGGACAGGGACCTAGCAATCAGCCCCAGCATTTT; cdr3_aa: CASSGQGPSNQPQHF
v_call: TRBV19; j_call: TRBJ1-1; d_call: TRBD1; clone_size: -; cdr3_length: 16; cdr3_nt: TGTGCCAGTAGTATAGCCCGACAGGGAAAGGACACTGAAGCTTTCTTT; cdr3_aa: CASSIARQGKDTEAFF
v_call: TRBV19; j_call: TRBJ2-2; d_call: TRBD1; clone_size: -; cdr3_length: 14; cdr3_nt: TGTGCCAGTAGTACAGGGACAGTCGGCGGGGAGCTGTTTTTT; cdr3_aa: CASSTGTVGGELFF
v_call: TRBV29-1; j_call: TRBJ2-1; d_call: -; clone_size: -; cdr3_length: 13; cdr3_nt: TGCAGCGTCGAAGGGAGGAGAGACAATGAGCAGTTCTTC; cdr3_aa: CSVEGRRDNEQFF
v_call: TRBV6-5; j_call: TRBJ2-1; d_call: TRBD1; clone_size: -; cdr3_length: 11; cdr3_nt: TGTGCCAGCAGTTCCGGGACAGGACAGTTCTTC; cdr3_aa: CASSSGTGQFF
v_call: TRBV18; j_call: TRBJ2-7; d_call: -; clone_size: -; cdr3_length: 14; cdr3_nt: TGTGCCAGCTCACCACTGGCAGAGGGCTACGAGCAGTACTTC; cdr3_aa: CASSPLAEGYEQYF
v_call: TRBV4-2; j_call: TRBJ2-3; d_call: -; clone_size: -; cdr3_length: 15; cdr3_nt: TGTGCCAGCAGCCCTCAACTAGGGAGCACAGATACGCAGTATTTT; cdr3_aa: CASSPQLGSTDTQYF
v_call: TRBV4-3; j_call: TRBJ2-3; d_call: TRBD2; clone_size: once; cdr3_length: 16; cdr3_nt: TGCGCCAGCAGCCGTCAACTAGCGGGAGAAGGAGATACGCAGTATTTT; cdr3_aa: CASSRQLAGEGDTQYF
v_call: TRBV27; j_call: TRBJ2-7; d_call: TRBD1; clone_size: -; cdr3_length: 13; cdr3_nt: TGTGCCAGCAGTACAAACAGGGGCTACGAGCAGTACTTC; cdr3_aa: CASSTNRGYEQYF
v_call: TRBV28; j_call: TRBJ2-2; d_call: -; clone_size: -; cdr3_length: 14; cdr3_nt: TGTGCCAGCACCTGGGGCGACTACACCGGGGAGCTGTTTTTT; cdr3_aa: CASTWGDYTGELFF
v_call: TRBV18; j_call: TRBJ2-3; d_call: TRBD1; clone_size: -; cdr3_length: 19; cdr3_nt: TGTGCCAGCTCACCCGTCCCGGGACAGGGCTCGTTATCCACAGATACGCAGTATTTT; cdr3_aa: CASSPVPGQGSLSTDTQYF
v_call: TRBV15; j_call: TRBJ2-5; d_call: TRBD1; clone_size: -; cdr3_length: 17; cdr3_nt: TGTGCCACCAGCAGAGGGGGGACAGGATTACACCAAGAGACCCAGTACTTC; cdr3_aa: CATSRGGTGLHQETQYF